The 2 T cell receptor beta chains reported below all come from one sample, sequenced in a study of cytomegalovirus exposure and HLA in healthy donors. TCRdb's table, derived via immunoSEQ multiplex PCR, lists solely in-frame clones and lacks some. The sample lists 150,000 to 200,000 clones; 70% to 90% were seen once. The sequenced sample consisted of PBMCs. The source of these receptors is a man younger than 40 in good health and CMV-seropositive.

The CDR3 nucleotides read TGCAGCGTTGAACGGAGGAGGGATACGCAGTATTTT. Translating it yields CSVERRRDTQYF. This chain joins TRBV29-1 and TRBJ2-3; possibly TRBD2 for D (5 bases). The V end was cut by 2 bases, the J end by 6 bases, with 9 bases between. This CDR3 is built from 12 residues. Germline-derived CDR1 and CDR2 are SQVTM and ANQGSEA.

CDR3 amino acids: CASSNSRGSNTEAFF. For the CDR3, the DNA is TGCGCCAGCAGTAATTCTAGAGGCTCGAACACTGAAGCTTTCTTT. The chain recombines TRBV5-1 with TRBJ1-1; D uncertain. The V gene lost 5 bases and the J gene lost 1 base, with 15 bases spanning the gap. There are 15 residues in the CDR3. Germline CDR1 and CDR2: SGHRS and YFSETQ.